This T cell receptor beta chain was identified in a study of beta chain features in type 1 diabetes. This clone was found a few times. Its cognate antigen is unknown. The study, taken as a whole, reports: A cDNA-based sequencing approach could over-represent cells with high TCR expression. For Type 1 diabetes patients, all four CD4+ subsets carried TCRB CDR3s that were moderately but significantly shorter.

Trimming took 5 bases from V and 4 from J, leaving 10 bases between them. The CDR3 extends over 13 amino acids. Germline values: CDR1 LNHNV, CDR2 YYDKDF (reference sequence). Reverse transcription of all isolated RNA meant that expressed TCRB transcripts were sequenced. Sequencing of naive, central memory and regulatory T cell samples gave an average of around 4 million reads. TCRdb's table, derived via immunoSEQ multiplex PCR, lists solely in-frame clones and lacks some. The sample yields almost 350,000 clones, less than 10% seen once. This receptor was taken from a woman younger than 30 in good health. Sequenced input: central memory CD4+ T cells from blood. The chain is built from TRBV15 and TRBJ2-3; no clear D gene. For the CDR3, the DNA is TGTGCCACCAGCTTGCGAAGGGCAGATACGCAGTATTTT. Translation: CATSLRRADTQYF.